Listed below are T cell receptor beta chains from one sample, sequenced in a study of shared clonotypes between healthy human individuals. Assay used: immunoSEQ multiplex PCR; TCRdb lists only in-frame clones, some missing. The sample includes fewer than 650,000 clones, approximately 80% of them seen just once. Sample: PBMCs. These receptors came from a woman aged 40 to 50 in good health. Some clones in this sample may be carry-over from other donors' samples. Each CDR3 is given with its conserved first and last residue. The D gene is left open where the match is weak. Size values are once, few and many counts, or a class for expanded clones, and some rows have none.

j_call	cdr3_length	clone_size	d_call	v_call	cdr3_aa	cdr3_nt
TRBJ1-4	17	-	TRBD1	TRBV19	CASSVPRTGGTNEKLFF	TGTGCCAGTAGTGTCCCCCGGACAGGGGGCACTAATGAAAAACTGTTTTTT
TRBJ2-1	16	-	TRBD2	TRBV4-2	CASSQDALAGYNEQFF	TGTGCCAGCAGCCAAGATGCGCTAGCGGGATACAATGAGCAGTTCTTC
TRBJ1-1	14	few	-	TRBV5-1	CASSIMGRNTEAFF	TGCGCCAGCAGCATTATGGGTAGGAACACTGAAGCTTTCTTT
TRBJ2-3	13	-	-	TRBV6-5	CASMGPGTDTQYF	TGTGCCAGCATGGGACCAGGCACAGATACGCAGTATTTT
TRBJ1-4	18	many	TRBD1	TRBV7-9	CASSPSFTGDPTNEKLFF	TGTGCCAGCAGCCCGTCGTTTACAGGGGATCCAACTAATGAAAAACTGTTTTTT
TRBJ1-4	14	-	-	TRBV5-1	CASSLGQVGEKLFF	TGCGCCAGCAGCTTGGGGCAGGTCGGAGAAAAACTGTTTTTT
TRBJ1-5	13	-	-	TRBV19	CASNLDSNQPQHF	TGTGCCAGTAATTTAGACAGCAATCAGCCCCAGCATTTT
TRBJ1-2	10	-	-	TRBV10-1	CASSESGYTF	TGCGCCAGCAGTGAGAGTGGCTACACCTTC
TRBJ2-3	16	-	-	TRBV10-3	CAISDPPGARTDTQYF	TGTGCCATCAGTGATCCCCCAGGGGCCCGCACAGATACGCAGTATTTT
TRBJ1-4	14	-	TRBD1	TRBV30	CAWSVDRGIEKLFF	TGTGCCTGGAGTGTGGACAGGGGAATTGAAAAACTGTTTTTT
TRBJ1-1	14	-	-	TRBV27	CAVWDYAGNTEAFF	TGTGCCGTTTGGGATTATGCGGGGAACACTGAAGCTTTCTTT
TRBJ2-3	15	many	-	TRBV28	CASSLGGGDTDTQYF	TGTGCCAGCAGCCTTGGGGGCGGGGACACAGATACGCAGTATTTT
TRBJ2-6	16	-	-	TRBV15	CATSPREGSGANVLTF	TGTGCCACCTCCCCCAGGGAAGGCTCTGGGGCCAACGTCCTGACTTTC
TRBJ2-1	14	-	-	TRBV6-5	CASRTGRKNNEQFF	TGTGCCAGCAGAACCGGACGGAAAAACAATGAGCAGTTCTTC
TRBJ2-7	16	-	TRBD2	TRBV6-5	CASSYGLAGGGYEQYF	TGTGCCAGCAGTTACGGACTAGCGGGAGGTGGGTACGAGCAGTACTTC
TRBJ2-3	14	-	-	TRBV6-5	CASRRGGVVDTQYF	TGTGCCAGCCGCCGGGGTGGAGTAGTCGATACGCAGTATTTT
TRBJ1-4	14	-	-	TRBV5-8	CASSSDRSREKLFF	TGTGCCAGCAGCTCGGACCGTTCCAGGGAAAAACTGTTTTTT
TRBJ2-1	13	-	-	TRBV7-9	CASSLRGLNEQFF	TGTGCCAGCAGCTTAAGAGGGCTCAATGAGCAGTTCTTC
TRBJ2-7	14	-	-	TRBV2	CASSDIGTSYEQYF	TGTGCCAGCAGTGACATCGGCACCTCCTACGAGCAGTACTTC
TRBJ2-1	19	once	TRBD2	TRBV19	CASSRTSGNVIGSYNEQFF	TGTGCCAGCAGTAGGACTAGCGGGAATGTGATAGGCTCCTACAATGAGCAGTTCTTC
TRBJ2-7	11	-	TRBD1	TRBV29-1	CSVTGAYEQYF	TGCAGCGTGACAGGGGCCTACGAGCAGTACTTC
TRBJ2-7	12	once	-	TRBV6-1	CASSWLASEQYF	TGTGCCAGCAGTTGGCTAGCTAGCGAGCAGTACTTC